This TCR beta chain is drawn from a study of post-analysis software for immune sequencing data. Study at large: Included among the disease courses, which were recorded for the cohort, were relapsing-remitting, secondary progressive and progressive-relapsing multiple sclerosis.

This CDR3 has 14 amino acids. Germline V gives CDR1 SGDLS, CDR2 YYNGEE. Trimming left V 3 bases short and J 6 bases short, with 14 bases between. Unique molecular identifiers were carried by the TCR beta cDNA libraries. One entry per CDR3 protein, called by TCRdb with MiXCR from the PCR reads. The sample contains some 260,000 distinct CDR3 sequences, 36% of which appear only once. The count of this clonotype is one. Its specificity is unknown. Study-level findings and limits: Five or six TRBV segments appeared more often in patients than in controls, and TRBV5-6, TRBV5-1 and TRBV20-1 were among these.

This TCR was sampled from a girl under 18 with multiple sclerosis. Sequencing was carried out using blood. The chain couples TRBV9 to TRBJ2-3, with unresolved D. The CDR3 is CASSDHFPADTQYF. Written as DNA, the CDR3 is TGTGCCAGCAGCGACCACTTCCCGGCGGATACGCAGTATTTT.